Each of the 20 T cell receptor beta chains below was sequenced from the same sample in a study of T cell clonality in common variable immunodeficiency. Here immunoSEQ multiplex PCR was the method, and the copy in TCRdb shows in-frame clones only, minus some. This sample comprises about 25,000 clones, none seen once only. Study observations and caveats: Fewer deletions and N-nucleotide insertions were reportedly seen in common variable immunodeficiency TCR beta sequences.

These receptors are not linked to any known antigen. Sequenced material: peripheral blood mononuclear cells. These receptors came from a human donor with common variable immunodeficiency.

This clone ranks as medium-sized. The sequence runs out 3 residues before the end of the CDR3; the remainder is reconstructed from the germline J gene. J is TRBJ1-2 and V is TRBV5-1; TRBD1 agrees at 9 bases. J was trimmed by 4 bases and V by 4 bases; bases with no gene match: 5. Germline CDR1 SGHRS, CDR2 YFSETQ. CDR3 size: 14 residues. CDR3 region: CASSRDRVVYGYTF. CDR3 DNA (partial): TGCGCCAGCAGCAGGGACAGGGTCGTCTATGGC.

In the case of this clone: Coverage ceases 3 residues before the CDR3 finishes, and the germline J gene fills in the end. This rearrangement joins TRBV2 to TRBJ1-6, with TRBD1 identical over 7 bases. The V gene's germline CDR1 is SNHLY and CDR2 FYNNEI. The CDR3 runs to 15 residues. The V gene end was trimmed by 4 bases and the J gene end by 10 bases; junction bases not matched to a gene: 10. CDR3 DNA (partial): TGTGCCAGCAGTGTAGGCCAGGGGGGCCAATCACCC. Translating it yields CASSVGQGGQSP. Given in full, the CDR3 is CASSVGQGGQSPLHF.

This clone was observed a few times. With the read ending 3 residues before the CDR3 end, the germline J gene is used to fill in that end. The rearrangement uses TRBV19 and TRBJ2-2; 7 bases line up with TRBD2. Germline trimming cut 2 bases from V and 6 bases from J; bases unmatched to any gene: 9. The CDR3 contains 16 residues. The germline V gene encodes CDR1 LNHDA and CDR2 SQIVND (reference sequence). Here the CDR3 reads CASSILRGRGSGELFF. The DNA read from the CDR3 is TGTGCCAGTAGTATATTGCGCGGGAGAGGGTCCGGGGAG.

This clone was seen ten or more times. Read sequence stops 3 residues before the CDR3 end, and the germline J gene provides the missing end. The chain has TRBV19 and TRBJ1-5; D is possibly TRBD1 (6 bases). V was clipped by 4 bases and J by 6 bases, with 16 bases between them. The CDR3 contains 15 residues. The germline CDR1 and CDR2 sequences are LNHDA and SQIVND (reference sequence). The sequenced CDR3 bases are TGTGCCAGTAGTAACCACAGGGAGGTCAGTCAGCCC. Its protein is CASSNHREVSQP. The full CDR3 protein is CASSNHREVSQPQHF.

About this clone: The read ends 3 residues before the CDR3 terminus; that terminus is restored from the germline J gene. This chain uses TRBV7-6 with TRBJ2-7; 10 positions agree with TRBD2. CDR3 length: 14 amino acids. Trimming cost V 3 bases and J 5 bases; bases outside gene matches: 4. The germline V gene encodes CDR1 SGHVS and CDR2 FNYEAQ. The sequenced part of the CDR3 DNA is TGTGCCAGCAGCTTCTGGACTAGCGGCGACGAG. Protein: CASSFWTSGDE. The entire CDR3 sequence reads CASSFWTSGDEQYF.

This clone was recorded at least ten times. Incomplete CDR3 DNA: TGTGCCATCAGTGTCGGGACTAGCGGGAGGAATGAG. Its protein product is CAISVGTSGRNE. Given in full, the CDR3 is CAISVGTSGRNEQFF. The chain employs TRBV10-3 and TRBJ2-1, with TRBD2 matching over 15 bases. Read coverage stops 3 residues before the CDR3 terminus; the germline J gene supplies the remainder. Trimming at V came to 4 bases and at J to 7 bases, leaving 2 bases not matched to a gene. This CDR3 is 15 amino acids long. Germline V CDR1 and CDR2: ENHRY, SYGVKD.

This clone showed up many times. The read halts 3 residues ahead of the CDR3 end, with the missing end drawn from the germline J gene. The V gene is TRBV20-1, the J gene TRBJ1-5, with TRBD1 matching 9 bases. There are 14 residues in the CDR3. Trimming removed 3 bases from V and 7 bases from J; junction bases left unmatched: 7. Germline loops: CDR1 DFQATT, CDR2 SNEGSKA (reference sequence). The DNA read from the CDR3 is TGCAGTGCTAGGGCTGACAGGGGGGAGCAGCCC. Its translation: CSARADRGEQP. The whole CDR3 reads CSARADRGEQPQHF.

The sample holds a few counts of this clone. Coverage ceases 3 residues before the CDR3 finishes, and the germline J gene fills in the end. V usage is TRBV19 and J usage is TRBJ2-3; 13 positions match TRBD2. Germline CDR1 and CDR2: LNHDA and SQIVND (reference sequence). The CDR3 consists of 15 residues. The V and J ends lost 6 bases and 5 bases, in that order; junction bases with no gene match: 5. CDR3 loop: CASRRGLAGVDTQYF. CDR3 DNA, as far as it was read: TGTGCCAGTAGAAGAGGACTAGCGGGAGTAGATACG.

Comments on this clone: The missing CDR3 end, 3 residues past where the read stops, is filled in from the germline J gene. At the DNA level, this CDR3 is encoded by other sequences in the same sample as well. The chain has TRBV30 and TRBJ1-3, with unresolved D. V was cut by 0 bases and J by 3 bases, with 3 bases left in between. This CDR3 contains 12 residues. Germline loops: CDR1 GTSNPN, CDR2 SVGIG (reference sequence). Partial CDR3 DNA: TGTGCCTGGAGTGTACTTGGAAACACC. Translating gives CAWSVLGNT. Given in full, the CDR3 is CAWSVLGNTIYF. The full variable domain, rest sourced from reference TRBV30 and TRBJ1-3, is SQTIHQWPATLVQPVGSPLSLECTVEGTSNPNLYWYRQAAGRGLQLLFYSVGIGQISSEVPQNLSASRPQDRQFILSSKKLLLSDSGFYLCAWSVLGNTIYFGEGSWLTVV.

With regard to this clone: The read ends 3 residues before the CDR3 terminus; that terminus is restored from the germline J gene. The V and J genes are TRBV2 and TRBJ2-7; D may be TRBD1 (5 bases). The CDR3 sequence is 12 residues long. Trimming left V 0 bases short and J 6 bases short, with 6 bases between. CDR1 SNHLY and CDR2 FYNNEI come from the germline V gene. The DNA read from the CDR3 is TGTGCCAGCAGTGAAGCAAGGGGCGAG. Protein product: CASSEARGE. The full CDR3 reads CASSEARGEQYF.

In this sample, this clone turned up a few times. Sequencing ends 3 residues short of the CDR3 end; the germline J gene provides the rest. V usage is TRBV18 and J usage is TRBJ2-1; 8 bases match TRBD1. The CDR3 is 15 residues long. Per germline, CDR1 KGHSH and CDR2 LQKENI. Losses at the gene ends were 3 bases for V and 7 bases for J; bases not matched to a gene: 8. The part of the CDR3 DNA that was read is TGTGCCAGCTCACCGTCAGGGGGCCATCGGAATGAG. This translates into CASSPSGGHRNE. The whole CDR3 sequence reads CASSPSGGHRNEQFF.

This clone was detected ten times or more. Read coverage stops 3 residues before the CDR3 terminus; the germline J gene supplies the remainder. V usage is TRBV5-1 and J usage is TRBJ2-3; 9 bases line up with TRBD2. Germline V gene lookup returns CDR1 SGHRS and CDR2 YFSETQ. The CDR3 contains 15 residues. The J segment lost 3 bases and the V segment lost 0 bases, leaving 2 bases of the junction unmatched. The sequenced part of the CDR3 DNA is TGCGCCAGCAGCTTGGTCCTAGCGGGAACAGATACG. This translates into CASSLVLAGTDT. The CDR3, in full, reads CASSLVLAGTDTQYF. Variable domain in full (rest from reference TRBV5-1 and TRBJ2-3): KAGVTQTPRYLIKTRGQQVTLSCSPISGHRSVSWYQQTPGQGLQFLFEYFSETQRNKGNFPGRFSGRQFSNSRSEMNVSTLELGDSALYLCASSLVLAGTDTQYFGPGTRLTVL.

Points on this clone: The sequenced fragment ends 3 residues before the CDR3 boundary, so the rest is inferred from the germline J gene. The chain joins TRBV2 to TRBJ1-5; D possibly corresponds to TRBD1 (6 bases). Germline lookup yields CDR1 SNHLY and CDR2 FYNNEI. V was shortened by 4 bases and J by 8 bases, with 9 bases between the two germline ends. The CDR3 runs to 12 residues. This CDR3 is CASSGGREPQHF. The part of the CDR3 DNA that was read is TGTGCCAGCAGTGGGGGGCGGGAGCCC.

This clone occurred a few times. The CDR3 end is not reached by the read, which stops 3 residues before it; the germline J gene fills it in. The gene calls are TRBV7-2 and TRBJ2-5; no clear D. V was pared by 2 bases and J by 5 bases, with 9 bases between. The CDR3 is 13 amino acids. The germline CDR1 and CDR2 sequences are SGHTA and FQGNSA. The CDR3 region is CASSLRPLETQYF. CDR3 DNA (partial): TGTGCCAGCAGCTTAAGGCCTCTGGAGACC.

Worth noting for this clone: Coverage ceases 3 residues before the CDR3 finishes, and the germline J gene fills in the end. This rearrangement joins TRBV7-9 to TRBJ1-6, with TRBD1 as a possible D gene (5 bases). Per the germline V gene, CDR1 is SEHNR and CDR2 is FQNEAQ (reference sequence). Between the trimmed V and J ends, which lost 7 bases and 3 bases, there was a span of 10 bases. The CDR3 contains 14 residues. This chain's CDR3 is CASTRGGYNSPLHF. Incomplete CDR3 DNA: TGTGCCAGCACGCGGGGGGGCTATAATTCACCC. Variable domain in full (rest from reference TRBV7-9 and TRBJ1-6): DTGVSQNPRHKITKRGQNVTFRCDPISEHNRLYWYRQTLGQGPEFLTYFQNEAQLEKSRLLSDRFSAERPKGSFSTLEIQRTEQGDSAMYLCASTRGGYNSPLHFGNGTRLTVT.

Only a few counts were recorded for this clone. The read is 3 residues too short to cover the CDR3 end, so that end is filled in from the germline J gene. The chain recombines TRBV5-1 with TRBJ1-1; D may be TRBD1 (6 bases). Trimming left V 4 bases short and J 5 bases short, with 12 bases between. CDR1 and CDR2 (germline): SGHRS, YFSETQ. CDR3 length: 13 residues. CDR3 in amino acids: CASSQEGVTEAFF. Partial CDR3 DNA: TGCGCCAGCAGCCAGGAGGGGGTGACTGAA.

Concerning this clone itself: The observed sequence ends 3 residues before the CDR3 terminus, with the missing tail filled in from the germline J gene. This rearrangement joins TRBV20-1 to TRBJ2-1; TRBD2 aligns across 13 bases. Germline values: CDR1 DFQATT, CDR2 SNEGSKA (reference sequence). The V and J ends lost 6 bases and 7 bases, in that order; junction bases with no gene match: 9. This CDR3 is 15 amino acids long. This chain's CDR3 is CSARTSGRARNEQFF. The DNA read from the CDR3 is TGCAGTGCGCGAACTAGCGGGAGGGCCAGGAATGAG.

The table lists this clone with many counts. The read halts 3 residues ahead of the CDR3 end, with the missing end drawn from the germline J gene. V usage is TRBV7-3 and J usage is TRBJ2-1, with 14 bases lining up with TRBD2. The junction had 2 bases not matched to a gene; V was cut back by 2 bases and J by 5 bases. Germline lookup yields CDR1 SGHTA and CDR2 FQGTGA. The CDR3 covers 16 residues. The sequenced CDR3 bases are TGTGCCAGCAGCTTACAGGGACTAGCGGGAGACAATGAG. This gives the protein CASSLQGLAGDNE. The complete CDR3 protein is CASSLQGLAGDNEQFF. The variable domain in full, with the rest retrieved from reference TRBV7-3 and TRBJ2-1, is GAGVSQTPSNKVTEKGKYVELRCDPISGHTALYWYRQSLGQGPEFLIYFQGTGAADDSGLPNDRFFAVRPEGSVSTLKIQRTERGDSAVYLCASSLQGLAGDNEQFFGPGTRLTVL.

The table lists this clone with a few counts. Read data end 3 residues before the CDR3 end; the end is taken from the germline J gene. The V gene is TRBV2, the J gene TRBJ1-3, with 7 bases that match TRBD1. J gave up 4 bases and V 4 bases, and 4 bases lay outside the gene matches. Germline lookup yields CDR1 SNHLY and CDR2 FYNNEI. The CDR3 runs to 14 residues. CDR3 DNA, as far as it was read: TGTGCCAGCAGTGTCCCAGGGGGAGGAAACACC. The encoded protein is CASSVPGGGNT. The whole CDR3 is CASSVPGGGNTIYF.

This clone showed up many times. CDR3 DNA, as far as it was read: TGTGCCAGCAGTGGGGACAGCTATGGC. Protein: CASSGDSYG. The entire CDR3 is CASSGDSYGYTF. V gene TRBV2 combines with J gene TRBJ1-2, with 7 bases identical to TRBD1. The read is 3 residues too short to cover the CDR3 end, so that end is filled in from the germline J gene. Germline V gene sequence: CDR1 SNHLY, CDR2 FYNNEI. The CDR3 totals 12 residues. Trimming cost V 4 bases and J 4 bases; bases outside gene matches: 0.